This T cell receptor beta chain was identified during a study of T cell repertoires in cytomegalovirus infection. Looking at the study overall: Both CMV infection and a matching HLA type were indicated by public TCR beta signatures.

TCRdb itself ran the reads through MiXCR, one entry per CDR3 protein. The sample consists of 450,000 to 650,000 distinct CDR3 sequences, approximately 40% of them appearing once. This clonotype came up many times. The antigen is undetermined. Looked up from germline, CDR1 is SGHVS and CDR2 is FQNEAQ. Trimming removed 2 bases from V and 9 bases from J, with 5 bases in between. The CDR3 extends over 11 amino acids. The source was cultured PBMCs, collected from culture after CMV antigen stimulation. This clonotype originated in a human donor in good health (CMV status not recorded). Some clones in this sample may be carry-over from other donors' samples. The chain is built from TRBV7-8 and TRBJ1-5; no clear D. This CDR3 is CASSLSRPQHF. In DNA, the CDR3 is TGTGCCAGCAGCTTATCGAGGCCCCAGCATTTT.